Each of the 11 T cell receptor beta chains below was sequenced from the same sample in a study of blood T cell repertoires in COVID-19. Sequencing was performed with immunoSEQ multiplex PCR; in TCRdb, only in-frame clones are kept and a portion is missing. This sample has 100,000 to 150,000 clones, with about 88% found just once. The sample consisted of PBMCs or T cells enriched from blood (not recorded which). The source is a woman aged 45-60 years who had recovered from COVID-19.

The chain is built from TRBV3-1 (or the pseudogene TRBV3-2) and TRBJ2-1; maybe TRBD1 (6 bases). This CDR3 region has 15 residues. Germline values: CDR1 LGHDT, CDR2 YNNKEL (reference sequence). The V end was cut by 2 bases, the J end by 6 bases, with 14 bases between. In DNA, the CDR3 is TGTGCCAGCAGCCAACCGACAGGTGGTATCAATGAGCAGTTCTTC. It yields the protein CASSQPTGGINEQFF.

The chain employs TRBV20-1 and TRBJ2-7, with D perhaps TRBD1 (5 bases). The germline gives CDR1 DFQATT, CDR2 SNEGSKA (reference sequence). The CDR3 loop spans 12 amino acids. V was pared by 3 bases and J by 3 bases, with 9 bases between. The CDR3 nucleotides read TGCAGTGCTAGTATCAGGGACTACGAGCAGTACTTC. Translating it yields CSASIRDYEQYF.

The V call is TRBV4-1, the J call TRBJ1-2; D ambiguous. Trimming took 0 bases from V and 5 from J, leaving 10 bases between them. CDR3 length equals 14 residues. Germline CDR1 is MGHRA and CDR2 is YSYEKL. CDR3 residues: CASSQEAGTYGYTF. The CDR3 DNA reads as TGCGCCAGCAGCCAAGAGGCGGGCACTTATGGCTACACCTTC.

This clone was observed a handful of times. In DNA, the CDR3 is TGTGCCAGCAGTGAGCAGGCGTTGAACACTGAAGCTTTCTTT. Its protein product is CASSEQALNTEAFF. The rearrangement uses TRBV2 and TRBJ1-1; no firm D call. The CDR3 contains 14 residues. Germline CDR1 is SNHLY and CDR2 is FYNNEI. V was pared by 3 bases and J by 0 bases, with 8 bases between.

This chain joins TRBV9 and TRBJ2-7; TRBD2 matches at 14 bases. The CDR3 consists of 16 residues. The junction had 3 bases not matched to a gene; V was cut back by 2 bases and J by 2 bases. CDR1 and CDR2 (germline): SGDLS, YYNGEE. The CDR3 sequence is CASSVGLAGAPYEQYF. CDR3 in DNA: TGTGCCAGCAGCGTGGGACTAGCGGGGGCCCCCTACGAGCAGTACTTC.

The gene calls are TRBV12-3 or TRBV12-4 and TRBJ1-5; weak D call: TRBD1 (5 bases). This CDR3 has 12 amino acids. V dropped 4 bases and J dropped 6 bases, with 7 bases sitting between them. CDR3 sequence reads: CASSWDSQPQHF. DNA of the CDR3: TGTGCCAGCAGTTGGGACTCTCAGCCCCAGCATTTT.

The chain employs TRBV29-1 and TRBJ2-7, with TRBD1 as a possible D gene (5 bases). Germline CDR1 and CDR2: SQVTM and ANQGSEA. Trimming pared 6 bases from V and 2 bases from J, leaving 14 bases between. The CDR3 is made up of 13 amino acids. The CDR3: CSVMTAGAYEQYF. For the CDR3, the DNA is TGCAGCGTGATGACAGCCGGCGCCTACGAGCAGTACTTC.

The CDR3 region has the DNA TGTGCCAGCAGCGAACCGGGACAGGGAGGAACCGGGGAGCTGTTTTTT. Encoded protein: CASSEPGQGGTGELFF. The genes are TRBV7-8 and TRBJ2-2; 9 bases are shared with TRBD1. Germline assignment: CDR1 SGHVS and CDR2 FQNEAQ. J was trimmed by 5 bases and V by 5 bases; bases with no gene match: 9. The CDR3 runs to 16 residues. Variable domain in full (rest from reference TRBV7-8 and TRBJ2-2): GAGVSQSPRYKVAKRGQDVALRCDPISGHVSLFWYQQALGQGPEFLTYFQNEAQLDKSGLPSDRFFAERPEGSVSTLKIQRTQQEDSAVYLCASSEPGQGGTGELFFGEGSRLTVL.

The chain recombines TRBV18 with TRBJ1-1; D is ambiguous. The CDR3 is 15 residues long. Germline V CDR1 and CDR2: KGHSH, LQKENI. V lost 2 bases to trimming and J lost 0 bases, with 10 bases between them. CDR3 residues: CASSPFGEMNTEAFF. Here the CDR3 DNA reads TGTGCCAGCTCACCATTTGGGGAGATGAACACTGAAGCTTTCTTT. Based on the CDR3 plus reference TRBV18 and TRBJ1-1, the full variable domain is NAGVMQNPRHLVRRRGQEARLRCSPMKGHSHVYWYRQLPEEGLKFMVYLQKENIIDESGMPKERFSAEFPKEGPSILRIQQVVRGDSAAYFCASSPFGEMNTEAFFGQGTRLTVV.

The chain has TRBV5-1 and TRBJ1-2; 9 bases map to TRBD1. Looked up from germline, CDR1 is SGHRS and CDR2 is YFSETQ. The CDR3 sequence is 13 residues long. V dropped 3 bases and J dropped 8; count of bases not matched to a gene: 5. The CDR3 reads CASSWRTGVGYTF. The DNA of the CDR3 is TGCGCCAGCAGCTGGCGGACAGGGGTCGGCTACACCTTC.

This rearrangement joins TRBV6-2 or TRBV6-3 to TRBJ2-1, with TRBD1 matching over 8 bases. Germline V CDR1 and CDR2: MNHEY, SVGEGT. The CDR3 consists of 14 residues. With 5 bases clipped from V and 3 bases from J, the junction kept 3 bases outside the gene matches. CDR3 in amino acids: CASSPGQVYNEQFF. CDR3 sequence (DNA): TGTGCCAGCAGTCCGGGACAGGTCTACAATGAGCAGTTCTTC.